What follows is one T cell receptor beta chain and its context. These data originate in a study of shared T cell receptors in the human thymus. The CDR3 contains 15 residues. Trimming removed 0 bases from V and 2 bases from J; junction bases left unmatched: 3. The V gene's germline CDR1 is LGHNA and CDR2 YSLEER. Assay used: immunoSEQ multiplex PCR; TCRdb lists only in-frame clones, some missing. The repertoire has roughly 660,000 clones, approximately 90% of them found once; the top ten carry 0.0095% to 0.012%. These data were also reused for a study on human thymus T cells. As reported in that work: Thymic material originated from resections removed in the course of corrective heart surgery. Thymic and blood repertoires seemed to favor certain V and J genes. Reports from related research described highly overlapping thymic repertoires among unrelated individuals.

The TCR originated in a boy under three years old with a congenital heart defect. The sequenced sample was thymocytes. The rearrangement links TRBV4-3 to TRBJ2-7; 8 nucleotides line up with TRBD2. The CDR3 DNA reads as TGCGCCAGCAGCCAAGAACTAGCGGCCCCCTACGAGCAGTACTTC. Encoded protein: CASSQELAAPYEQYF.